Sequencing of this T cell receptor (beta chain) was carried out in a study of vaccination effects on CD4 cells after COVID-19. The overall study: Among convalescent patients, two provided samples 16 days and one week before vaccination.

V lost 4 bases and J 3 bases, leaving 4 bases between the germline ends. This CDR3 comprises 12 residues. Germline CDR1 reads SNHLY; CDR2 reads FYNNEI. This clone showed up just a few times. Its specificity is unknown. Study findings and constraints: Clones of infection and vaccine origin contracted markedly late after vaccination. Early post-infection timepoints were missing from the study, which also had few convalescent patients.

The assay was immunoSEQ multiplex PCR, and TCRdb's table has in-frame clones only and misses some. The table includes approximately 22,000 clones, 75% to 85% detected once. Sequencing followed a ViraFEST assay step that expanded antigen-specific CD4+ T cells with viral peptide pools. Once cultured for 10 days, the cells underwent separation to obtain CD4+ T cells. The infection with SARS-CoV-2 (confirmed by PCR) occurred in this person between March and December 2020. Days 3 and 7 saw half the medium replaced with IL-2 medium. This clonotype was sampled from a human donor who had a prior SARS-CoV-2 infection. V usage is TRBV2 and J usage is TRBJ2-1, with unresolved D. The source was CD4+ T cells from PBMCs cultured with a peptide pool, collected before COVID-19 vaccination. The DNA of the CDR3 is TGTGCCAGCAGTGTCCGCTACAATGAGCAGTTCTTC. Protein product: CASSVRYNEQFF. The variable domain in full, with the rest retrieved from reference TRBV2 and TRBJ2-1, is EPEVTQTPSHQVTQMGQEVILRCVPISNHLYFYWYRQILGQKVEFLVSFYNNEISEKSEIFDDQFSVERPDGSNFTLKIRSTKLEDSAMYFCASSVRYNEQFFGPGTRLTVL.